This T cell receptor beta chain derives from a study of patients and donors after allogeneic stem cell transplantation. This clonotype was counted only a few times. CDR1 is SGHRS and CDR2 is YFSETQ in the germline V gene. The trim removed 0 bases at V and 7 bases at J, leaving 9 bases unmatched. The CDR3 totals 18 residues. TCRdb recomputed calls from the RT-PCR reads with MiXCR, one row per CDR3 protein. The sample includes roughly 940,000 distinct CDR3 sequences, 18% seen only once; the top ten take around 6%. This chain links TRBV5-1 with TRBJ2-1; TRBD2 aligns across 14 bases. The receptor comes from a human donor who was either an allogeneic HSCT recipient or a stem cell or donor lymphocyte infusion donor (not recorded which). It is not recorded whose cells these are; they may come from a transplant donor. Source material: blood, either unsorted or a sorted T cell fraction (not recorded which). CDR3 in amino acids: CASSLGGTSGSKRNEQFF. CDR3 bases: TGCGCCAGCAGCTTGGGAGGGACTAGCGGGAGTAAGAGGAATGAGCAGTTCTTC. Using reference TRBV5-1 and TRBJ2-1 for the parts outside the CDR3, the full variable domain is KAGVTQTPRYLIKTRGQQVTLSCSPISGHRSVSWYQQTPGQGLQFLFEYFSETQRNKGNFPGRFSGRQFSNSRSEMNVSTLELGDSALYLCASSLGGTSGSKRNEQFFGPGTRLTVL.